A selection of T cell receptor beta chains follows, all from one sample in a study of cytomegalovirus exposure and HLA in healthy donors. Profiled with immunoSEQ multiplex PCR; TCRdb holds only in-frame clones, not every one. The repertoire holds about 200,000 clones, with 70% to 85% as singletons. The sequenced material came from PBMCs. These receptors were obtained from a man aged 35-49 years in good health and CMV-seropositive. CDR3s leave out the opening cysteine and the closing phenylalanine or tryptophan.

V gene	J gene	CDR3 protein
TRBV19	TRBJ2-7	ASSPGGAYEQY
TRBV6-1	TRBJ1-1	ASSVGVLAF
TRBV7-8	TRBJ2-2	ASRPGTGLGGELF
TRBV2	TRBJ1-5	ASSESGQGGQPQH
TRBV5-4	TRBJ2-7	ASSTISGAIGEQY
TRBV2	TRBJ2-1	ASSGTSGRDSEQF
TRBV10-3	TRBJ2-5	AISAGTWETQY
TRBV7-9	-	ASSEQGREQY
TRBV27	TRBJ2-5	ASSALAGPLQETQY
TRBV7-6	TRBJ2-3	ASSVQGASVTDTQY
TRBV5-1	TRBJ1-1	ASSPPRVGTEAF
TRBV2	TRBJ1-2	ASSEAPTGGYT
TRBV5-1	TRBJ1-1	ASSPGGTGQTEAF
TRBV10-3	TRBJ1-4	ATQATNEKLF
TRBV29-1	TRBJ2-7	SVRERGVTPSYEQY
TRBV10-3	TRBJ1-3	AIKRDRDSGNTIY
TRBV4-2	TRBJ2-5	ASSLYLAPQETQY
TRBV10-3	TRBJ1-1	ATIPVPGTEAF
TRBV7-8	TRBJ2-3	ASSPGLGSTDTQY
TRBV5-1	TRBJ2-1	ASSLRGQRGAWEQF
TRBV5-3	TRBJ2-7	ARSLGQVRSYEQY
TRBV2	TRBJ2-2	ASSSFRQELGELF
TRBV4-3	TRBJ1-2	ASSLYRGGSYGYT
TRBV5-4	TRBJ2-7	ASRERGDRGVEQY
TRBV2	TRBJ1-4	ASSRDRVDEKLF
TRBV10-3	TRBJ2-2	AIRSGTGTTGELF
TRBV2	TRBJ2-7	ASRREVSQYEQY
TRBV14	TRBJ1-4	ASTRGQQPNEKLF
TRBV9	TRBJ2-2	ASRSSGGETGELF
TRBV7-3	TRBJ2-3	ASSFLAGAADTQY
TRBV4-1	TRBJ2-5	ASSQVGGKRTQY
TRBV6-5	TRBJ1-5	ASSQDSYSNQPQH
TRBV19	TRBJ1-3	ASSIEGAGSGNTIY
TRBV28	TRBJ2-7	ASSTAVTYEQY
TRBV18	TRBJ2-3	ASSTQGIGDTQY
TRBV5-6	TRBJ1-1	ASSLYRGTVVTEAF
TRBV29-1	TRBJ1-1	SAHTGTGGVGTEAF
TRBV5-4	TRBJ1-6	ATSTDPRSGNSPLH
TRBV11-1	TRBJ2-5	ASSVTGGQETQY
TRBV2	TRBJ2-3	ASSGTPKATQY
TRBV6-5	TRBJ1-1	ASSHSSRGDTEAF
TRBV7-7	TRBJ2-1	ASSLAANNEQF
TRBV5-1	TRBJ1-2	ASSLGQSPGYGYT
TRBV7-9	TRBJ2-1	ASSLVQREVEQF
TRBV6-5	TRBJ1-5	ASRSMYGADQPQH
TRBV10-2	TRBJ1-4	ASSESGQYYEKLF
TRBV27	TRBJ2-1	ASSFAGGPSYNEQF
TRBV5-1	TRBJ2-5	ASSFGEQSSGTQY
TRBV25-1	TRBJ2-3	ASSEPGLAATDTQY
TRBV10-2	TRBJ1-6	ASSVNAGDNSPLH
TRBV19	TRBJ2-2	ASSILGTAPAGELF
TRBV11-1	TRBJ1-1	ASSPGQGGTEAF
TRBV5-1	TRBJ1-2	ASSAGKTNYGYT
TRBV9	TRBJ2-7	ASSPPRTNEQY
TRBV28	TRBJ2-7	ASSQQGTGGSFYEQY